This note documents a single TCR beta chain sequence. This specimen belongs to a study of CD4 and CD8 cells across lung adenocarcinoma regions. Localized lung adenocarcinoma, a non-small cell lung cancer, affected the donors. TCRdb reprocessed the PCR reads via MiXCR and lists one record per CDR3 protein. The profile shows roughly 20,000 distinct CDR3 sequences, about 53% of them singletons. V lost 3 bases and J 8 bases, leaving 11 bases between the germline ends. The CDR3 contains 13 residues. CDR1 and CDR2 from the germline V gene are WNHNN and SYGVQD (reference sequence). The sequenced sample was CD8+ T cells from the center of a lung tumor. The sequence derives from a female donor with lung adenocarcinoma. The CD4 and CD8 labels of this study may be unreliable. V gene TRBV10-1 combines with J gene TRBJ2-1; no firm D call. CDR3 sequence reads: CASSEGGRDEQFF. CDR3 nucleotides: TGCGCCAGCAGTGAAGGCGGACGGGATGAGCAGTTCTTC.